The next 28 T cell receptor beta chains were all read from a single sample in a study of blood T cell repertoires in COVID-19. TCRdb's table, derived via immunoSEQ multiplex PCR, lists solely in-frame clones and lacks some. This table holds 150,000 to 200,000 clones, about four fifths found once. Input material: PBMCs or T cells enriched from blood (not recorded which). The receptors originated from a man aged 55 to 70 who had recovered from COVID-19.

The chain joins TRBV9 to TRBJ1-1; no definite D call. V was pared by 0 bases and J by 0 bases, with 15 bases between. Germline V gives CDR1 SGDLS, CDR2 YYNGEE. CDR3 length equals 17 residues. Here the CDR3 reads CASSVGEGLNMNTEAFF. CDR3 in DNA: TGTGCCAGCAGCGTAGGCGAGGGCCTGAACATGAACACTGAAGCTTTCTTT.

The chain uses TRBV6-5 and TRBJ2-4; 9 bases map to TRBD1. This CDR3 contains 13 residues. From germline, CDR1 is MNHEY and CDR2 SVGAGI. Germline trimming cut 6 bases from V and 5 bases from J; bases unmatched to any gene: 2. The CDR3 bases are TGTGCCAGCAGAAGGACAGGGGAAAACATTCAGTACTTC. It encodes CASRRTGENIQYF.

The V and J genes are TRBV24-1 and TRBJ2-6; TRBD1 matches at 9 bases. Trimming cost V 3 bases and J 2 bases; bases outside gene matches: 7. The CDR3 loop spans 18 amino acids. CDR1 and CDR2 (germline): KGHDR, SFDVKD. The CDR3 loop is CATSDPGGQGTGANVLTF. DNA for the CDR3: TGTGCCACCAGTGATCCGGGCGGACAGGGGACTGGGGCCAACGTCCTGACTTTC.

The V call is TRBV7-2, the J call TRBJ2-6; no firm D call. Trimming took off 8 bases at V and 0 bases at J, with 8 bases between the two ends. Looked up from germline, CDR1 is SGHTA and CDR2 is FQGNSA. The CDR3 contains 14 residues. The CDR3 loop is CASRVVSGANVLTF. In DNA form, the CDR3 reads TGTGCCAGCCGGGTGGTCTCTGGGGCCAACGTCCTGACTTTC.

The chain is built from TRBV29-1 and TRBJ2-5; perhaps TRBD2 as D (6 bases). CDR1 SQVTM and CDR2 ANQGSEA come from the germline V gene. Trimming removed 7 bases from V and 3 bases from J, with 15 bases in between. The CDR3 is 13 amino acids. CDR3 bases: TGCAGCGCACGGAGGGGCCCTGAAGAGACCCAGTACTTC. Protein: CSARRGPEETQYF.

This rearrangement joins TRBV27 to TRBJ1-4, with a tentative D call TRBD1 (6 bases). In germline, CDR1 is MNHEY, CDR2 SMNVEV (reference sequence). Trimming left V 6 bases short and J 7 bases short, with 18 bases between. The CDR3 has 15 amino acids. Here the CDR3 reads CASSPISTGREKLFF. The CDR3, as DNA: TGTGCCAGCAGCCCAATCTCCACAGGGCGTGAAAAACTGTTTTTT.

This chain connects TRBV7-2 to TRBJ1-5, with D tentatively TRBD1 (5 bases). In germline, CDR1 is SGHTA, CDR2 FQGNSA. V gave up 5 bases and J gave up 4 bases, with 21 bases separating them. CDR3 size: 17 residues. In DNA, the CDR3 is TGTGCCAGCAGCCTAGTACCTCAGGGTCTTGCGAATCAGCCCCAGCATTTT. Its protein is CASSLVPQGLANQPQHF.

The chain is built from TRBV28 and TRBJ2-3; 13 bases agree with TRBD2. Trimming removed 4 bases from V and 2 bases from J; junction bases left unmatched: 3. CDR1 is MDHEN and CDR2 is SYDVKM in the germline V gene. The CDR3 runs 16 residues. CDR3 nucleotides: TGTGCCAGCAGTTCGGGACTAGCGGGGTTCACAGATACGCAGTATTTT. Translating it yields CASSSGLAGFTDTQYF.

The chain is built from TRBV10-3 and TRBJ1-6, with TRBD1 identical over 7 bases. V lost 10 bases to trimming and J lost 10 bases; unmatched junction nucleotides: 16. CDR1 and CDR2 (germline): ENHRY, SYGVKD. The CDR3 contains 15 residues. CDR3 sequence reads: CATKGASGAESPLHF. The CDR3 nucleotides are TGTGCCACCAAGGGGGCATCAGGGGCAGAGTCACCCCTCCACTTT.

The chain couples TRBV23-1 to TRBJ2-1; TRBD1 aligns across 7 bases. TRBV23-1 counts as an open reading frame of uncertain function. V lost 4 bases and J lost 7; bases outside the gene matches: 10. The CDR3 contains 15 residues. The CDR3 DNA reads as TGCGCCAGCAGTCGTGCGGACAGGTCCTCGAATGAGCAGTTCTTC. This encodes CASSRADRSSNEQFF.

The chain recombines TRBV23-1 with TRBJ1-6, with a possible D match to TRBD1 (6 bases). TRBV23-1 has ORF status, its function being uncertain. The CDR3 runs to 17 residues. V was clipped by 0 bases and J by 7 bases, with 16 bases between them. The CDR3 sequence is CASSQSDSYHPNSPLHF. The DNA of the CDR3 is TGCGCCAGCAGTCAATCGGACAGCTACCACCCAAATTCACCCCTCCACTTT.

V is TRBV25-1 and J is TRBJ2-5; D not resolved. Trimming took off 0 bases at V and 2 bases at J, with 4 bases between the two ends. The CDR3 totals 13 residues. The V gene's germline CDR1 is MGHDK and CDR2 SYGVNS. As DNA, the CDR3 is TGTGCCAGCAGTGAATACAGTCAAGAGACCCAGTACTTC. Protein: CASSEYSQETQYF.

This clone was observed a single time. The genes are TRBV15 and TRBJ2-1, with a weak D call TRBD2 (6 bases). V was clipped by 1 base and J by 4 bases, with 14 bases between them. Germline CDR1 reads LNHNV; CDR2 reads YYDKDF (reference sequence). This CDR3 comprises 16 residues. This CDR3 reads CATSRALGGAYNEQFF. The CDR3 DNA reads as TGTGCCACCAGCAGAGCACTAGGCGGGGCATACAATGAGCAGTTCTTC.

CDR3 amino acids: CASSFQTGGERRAGELFF. The CDR3 DNA sequence: TGTGCCAGCAGCTTTCAGACAGGGGGCGAAAGGAGAGCCGGGGAGCTGTTTTTT. The chain employs TRBV9 and TRBJ2-2; 10 bases fit TRBD1. Germline-derived CDR1 and CDR2 are SGDLS and YYNGEE. V trimming: 4 bases; J trimming: 6 bases; junction bases outside the gene matches: 15. The CDR3 is 18 residues long.

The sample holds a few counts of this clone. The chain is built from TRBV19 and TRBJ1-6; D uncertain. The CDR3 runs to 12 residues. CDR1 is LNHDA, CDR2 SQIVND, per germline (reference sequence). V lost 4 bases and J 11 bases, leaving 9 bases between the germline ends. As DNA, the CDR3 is TGTGCCAGTAGTAGCGGGTTAACACCCCTCCACTTT. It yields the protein CASSSGLTPLHF.

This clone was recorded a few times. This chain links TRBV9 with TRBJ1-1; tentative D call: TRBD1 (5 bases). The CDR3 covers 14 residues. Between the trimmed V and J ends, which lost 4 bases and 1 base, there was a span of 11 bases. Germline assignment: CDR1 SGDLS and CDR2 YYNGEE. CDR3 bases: TGTGCCAGCAGCCCTCAGGGTGGGAACACTGAAGCTTTCTTT. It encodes CASSPQGGNTEAFF.

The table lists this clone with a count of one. CDR3 in DNA: TGTGCCAGCAGTGGTCGGGCAGGACAGTCGGGCGAGCAGTACTTC. Amino acids: CASSGRAGQSGEQYF. The V and J genes are TRBV25-1 and TRBJ2-7; possibly TRBD1 for D (6 bases). This CDR3 is built from 15 residues. The V end was cut by 4 bases, the J end by 6 bases, with 19 bases between. Germline CDR1 reads MGHDK; CDR2 reads SYGVNS.

CDR3 residues: CAWSVLSGNTEAFF. The DNA of the CDR3 is TGTGCCTGGAGTGTTTTGAGCGGGAACACTGAAGCTTTCTTT. The genes are TRBV30 and TRBJ1-1; no firm D call. The V end lost 0 bases, the J end lost 1 base, and 9 bases lay between the germline ends. This CDR3 comprises 14 residues. The germline V gene has CDR1 GTSNPN and CDR2 SVGIG (reference sequence).

The CDR3 DNA reads as TGTGCCCGATCACAGGGGCTCTATGGCTACACCTTC. Its translation: CARSQGLYGYTF. This sequence joins TRBV2 and TRBJ1-2; 7 bases line up with TRBD1. There are 12 residues in the CDR3. V dropped 11 bases and J dropped 4; count of bases not matched to a gene: 7. Germline V gene data show CDR1 as SNHLY and CDR2 as FYNNEI.

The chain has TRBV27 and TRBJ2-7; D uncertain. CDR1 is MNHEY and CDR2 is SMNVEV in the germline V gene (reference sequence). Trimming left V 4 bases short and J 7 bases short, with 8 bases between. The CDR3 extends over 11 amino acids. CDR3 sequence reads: CASSSGWEQYF. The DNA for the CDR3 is TGTGCCAGCAGTTCAGGCTGGGAGCAGTACTTC.

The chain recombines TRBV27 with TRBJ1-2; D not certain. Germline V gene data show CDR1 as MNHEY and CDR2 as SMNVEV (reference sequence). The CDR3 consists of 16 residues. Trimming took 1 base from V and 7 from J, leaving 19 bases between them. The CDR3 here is CASSLFSRATVGGYTF. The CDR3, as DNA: TGTGCCAGCAGTTTATTCTCCCGTGCCACAGTGGGTGGCTACACCTTC.

The CDR3 spells CASRQGANEKLFF. CDR3 bases: TGTGCCAGCAGACAGGGAGCTAATGAAAAACTGTTTTTT. The V gene is TRBV2, the J gene TRBJ1-4; D possibly corresponds to TRBD1 (6 bases). Per the germline V gene, CDR1 is SNHLY and CDR2 is FYNNEI. The CDR3 length is 13 residues. V lost 6 bases and J lost 3, with 8 bases in between.

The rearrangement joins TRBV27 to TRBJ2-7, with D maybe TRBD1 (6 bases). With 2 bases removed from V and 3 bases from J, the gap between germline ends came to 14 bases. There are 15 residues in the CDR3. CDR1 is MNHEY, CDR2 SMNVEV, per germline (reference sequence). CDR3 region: CASSLVGQGSYEQYF. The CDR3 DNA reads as TGTGCCAGCAGTTTAGTAGGGCAGGGGAGCTACGAGCAGTACTTC.

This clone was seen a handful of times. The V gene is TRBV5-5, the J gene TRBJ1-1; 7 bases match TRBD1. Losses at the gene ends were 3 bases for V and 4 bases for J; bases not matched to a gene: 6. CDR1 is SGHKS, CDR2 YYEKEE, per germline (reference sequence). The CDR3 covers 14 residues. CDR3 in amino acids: CASSSLYRGTEAFF. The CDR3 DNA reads TGTGCCAGCAGCTCACTTTACAGGGGCACTGAAGCTTTCTTT.

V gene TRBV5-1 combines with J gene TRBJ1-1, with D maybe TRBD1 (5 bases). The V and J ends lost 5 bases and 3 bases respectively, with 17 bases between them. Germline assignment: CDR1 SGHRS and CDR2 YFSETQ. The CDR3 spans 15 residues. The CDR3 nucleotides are TGCGCCAGCAGTAGTACAGGCTTTGGAGACACTGAAGCTTTCTTT. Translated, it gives CASSSTGFGDTEAFF.

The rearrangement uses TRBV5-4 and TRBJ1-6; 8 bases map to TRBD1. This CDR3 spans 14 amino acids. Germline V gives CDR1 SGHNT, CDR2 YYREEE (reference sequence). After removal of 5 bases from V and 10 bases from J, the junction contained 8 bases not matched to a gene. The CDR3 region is CASRPDRGWSPLHF. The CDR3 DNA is TGTGCCAGCAGACCCGACAGGGGTTGGTCACCCCTCCACTTT.

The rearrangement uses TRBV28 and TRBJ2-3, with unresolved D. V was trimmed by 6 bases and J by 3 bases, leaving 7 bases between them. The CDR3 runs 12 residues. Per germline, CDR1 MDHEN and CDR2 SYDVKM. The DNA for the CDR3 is TGTGCCAGCAGCCTAGAAACAGATACGCAGTATTTT. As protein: CASSLETDTQYF.

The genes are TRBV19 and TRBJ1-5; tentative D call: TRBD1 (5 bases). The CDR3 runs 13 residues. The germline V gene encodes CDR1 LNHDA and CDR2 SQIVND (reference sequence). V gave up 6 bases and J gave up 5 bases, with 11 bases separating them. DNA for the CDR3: TGTGCCAGTAGCCAGGGAAGAGATCAGCCCCAGCATTTT. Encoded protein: CASSQGRDQPQHF.